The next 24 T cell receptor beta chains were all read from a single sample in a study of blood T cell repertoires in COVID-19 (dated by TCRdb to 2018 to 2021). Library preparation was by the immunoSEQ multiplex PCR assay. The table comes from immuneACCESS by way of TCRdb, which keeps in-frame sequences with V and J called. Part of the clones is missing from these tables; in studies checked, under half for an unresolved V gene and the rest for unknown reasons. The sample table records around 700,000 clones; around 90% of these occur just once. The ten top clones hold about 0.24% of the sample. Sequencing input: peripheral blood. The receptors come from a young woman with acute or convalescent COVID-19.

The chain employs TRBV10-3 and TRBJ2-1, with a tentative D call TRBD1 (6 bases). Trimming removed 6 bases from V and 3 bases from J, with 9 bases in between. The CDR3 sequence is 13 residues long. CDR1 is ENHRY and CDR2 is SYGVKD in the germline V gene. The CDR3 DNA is TGTGCCATCAGAACGGACAGCTACAATGAGCAGTTCTTC. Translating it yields CAIRTDSYNEQFF.

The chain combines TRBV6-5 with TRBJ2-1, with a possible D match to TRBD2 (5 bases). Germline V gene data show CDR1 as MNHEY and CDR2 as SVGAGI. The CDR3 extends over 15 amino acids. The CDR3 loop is CATHERAGYFDEQFF. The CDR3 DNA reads TGTGCAACCCATGAGAGGGCAGGATATTTCGATGAGCAGTTCTTC.

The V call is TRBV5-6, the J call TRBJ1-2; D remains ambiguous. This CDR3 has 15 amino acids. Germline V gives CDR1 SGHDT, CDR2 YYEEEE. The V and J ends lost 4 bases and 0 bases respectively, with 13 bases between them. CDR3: CASSASGRSNYGYTF. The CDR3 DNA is TGTGCCAGCAGCGCTAGCGGTCGATCTAACTATGGCTACACCTTC.

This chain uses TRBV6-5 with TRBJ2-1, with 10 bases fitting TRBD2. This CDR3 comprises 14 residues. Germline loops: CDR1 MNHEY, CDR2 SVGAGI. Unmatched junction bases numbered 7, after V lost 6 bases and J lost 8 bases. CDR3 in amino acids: CASRRAGGPYEQFF. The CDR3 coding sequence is TGTGCCAGCAGGCGAGCGGGGGGGCCCTATGAGCAGTTCTTC.

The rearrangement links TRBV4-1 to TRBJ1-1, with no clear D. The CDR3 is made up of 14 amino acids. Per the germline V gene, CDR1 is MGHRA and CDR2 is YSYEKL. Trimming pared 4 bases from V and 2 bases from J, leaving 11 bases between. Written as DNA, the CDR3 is TGCGCCAGCAGCCGGAGCTCTTTCAACACTGAAGCTTTCTTT. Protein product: CASSRSSFNTEAFF.

In nucleotides, the CDR3 is TGTGCCAGCAGCTTTTCTTATAGCAATCAGCCCCAGCATTTT. Translation gives CASSFSYSNQPQHF. The chain has TRBV7-9 and TRBJ1-5; D is uncertain. Looked up from germline, CDR1 is SEHNR and CDR2 is FQNEAQ (reference sequence). This CDR3 region has 14 residues. V lost 3 bases, J lost 0 bases, and 6 bases lay in between.

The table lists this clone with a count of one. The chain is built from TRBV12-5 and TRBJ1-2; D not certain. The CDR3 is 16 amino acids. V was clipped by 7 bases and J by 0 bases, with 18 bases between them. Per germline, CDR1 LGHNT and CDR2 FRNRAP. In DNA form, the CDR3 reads TGTGCTAGTGCCCAGAGGAGGGCGGGAGCTAACTATGGCTACACCTTC. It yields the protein CASAQRRAGANYGYTF.

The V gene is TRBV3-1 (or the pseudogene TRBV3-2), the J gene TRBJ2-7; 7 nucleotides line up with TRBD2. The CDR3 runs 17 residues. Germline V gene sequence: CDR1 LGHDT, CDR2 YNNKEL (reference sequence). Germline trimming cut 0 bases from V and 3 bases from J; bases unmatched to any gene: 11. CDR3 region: CASSQDTGGAGDYEQYF. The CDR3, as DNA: TGTGCCAGCAGCCAAGATACGGGAGGCGCGGGGGACTACGAGCAGTACTTC.

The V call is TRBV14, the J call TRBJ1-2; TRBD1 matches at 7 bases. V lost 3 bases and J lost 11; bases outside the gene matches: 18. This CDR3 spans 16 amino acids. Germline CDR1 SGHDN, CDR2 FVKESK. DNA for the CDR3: TGTGCCAGCAGCCACCAGAGGACCGGGACAGCGTCCCGGTACACCTTC. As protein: CASSHQRTGTASRYTF.

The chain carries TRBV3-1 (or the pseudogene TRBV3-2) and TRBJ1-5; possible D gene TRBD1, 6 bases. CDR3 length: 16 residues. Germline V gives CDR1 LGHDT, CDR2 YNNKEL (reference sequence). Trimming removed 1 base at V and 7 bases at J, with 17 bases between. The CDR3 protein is CASSQVEAGDWQPQHF. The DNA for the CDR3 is TGTGCCAGCAGCCAAGTTGAGGCAGGGGATTGGCAGCCCCAGCATTTT.

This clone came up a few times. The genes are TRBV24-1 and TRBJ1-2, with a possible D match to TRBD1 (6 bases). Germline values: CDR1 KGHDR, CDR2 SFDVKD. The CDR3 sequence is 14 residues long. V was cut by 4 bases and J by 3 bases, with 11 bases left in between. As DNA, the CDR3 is TGTGCCACCAGTGACCGGACAGACTACTATGGCTACACCTTC. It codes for CATSDRTDYYGYTF.

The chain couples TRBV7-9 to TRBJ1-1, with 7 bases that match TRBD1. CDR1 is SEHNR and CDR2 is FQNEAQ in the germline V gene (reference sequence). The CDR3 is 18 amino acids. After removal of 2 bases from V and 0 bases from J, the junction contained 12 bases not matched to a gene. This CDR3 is CASSLQSGTAILNTEAFF. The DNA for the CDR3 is TGTGCCAGCAGCTTACAGTCAGGGACAGCTATTTTGAACACTGAAGCTTTCTTT.

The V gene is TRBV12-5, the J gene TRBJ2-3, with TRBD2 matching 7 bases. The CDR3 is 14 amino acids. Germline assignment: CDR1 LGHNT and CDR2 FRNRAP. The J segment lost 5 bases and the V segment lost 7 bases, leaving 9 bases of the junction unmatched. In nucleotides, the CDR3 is TGTGCTAGTGTGTACGGCGGGGGAGGAGATACGCAGTATTTT. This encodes CASVYGGGGDTQYF.

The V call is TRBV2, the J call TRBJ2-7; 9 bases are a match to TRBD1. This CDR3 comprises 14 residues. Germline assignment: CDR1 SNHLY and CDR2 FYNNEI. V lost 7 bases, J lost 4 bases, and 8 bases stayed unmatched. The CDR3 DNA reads TGTGCCAGCAACGAACGGGACAGGGATTACGAGCAGTACTTC. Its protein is CASNERDRDYEQYF.

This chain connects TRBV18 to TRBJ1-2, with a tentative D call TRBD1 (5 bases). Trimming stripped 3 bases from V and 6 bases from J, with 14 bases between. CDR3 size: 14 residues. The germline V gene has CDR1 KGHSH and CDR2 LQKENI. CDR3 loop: CASSPAGLRNGYTF. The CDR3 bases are TGTGCCAGCTCACCTGCAGGGCTGAGGAATGGCTACACCTTC.

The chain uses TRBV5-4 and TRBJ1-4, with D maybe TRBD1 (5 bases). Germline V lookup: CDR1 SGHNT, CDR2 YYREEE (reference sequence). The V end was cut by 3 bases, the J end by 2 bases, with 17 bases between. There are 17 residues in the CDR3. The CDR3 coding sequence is TGTGCCAGCAGCTCGGCGGGAAGGGGTGGCACTAATGAAAAACTGTTTTTT. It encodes CASSSAGRGGTNEKLFF.

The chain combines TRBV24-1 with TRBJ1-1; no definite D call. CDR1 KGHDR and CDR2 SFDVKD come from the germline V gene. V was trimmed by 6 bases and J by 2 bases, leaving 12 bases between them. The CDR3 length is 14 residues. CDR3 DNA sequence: TGTGCCACCAGTAGCGGGCGGGGTAACACTGAAGCTTTCTTT. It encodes CATSSGRGNTEAFF.

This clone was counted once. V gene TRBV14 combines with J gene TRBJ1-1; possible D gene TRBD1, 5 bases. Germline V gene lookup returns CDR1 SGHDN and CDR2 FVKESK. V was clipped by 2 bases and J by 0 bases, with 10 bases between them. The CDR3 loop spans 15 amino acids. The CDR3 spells CASSQLPGVNTEAFF. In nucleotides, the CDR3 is TGTGCCAGCAGCCAATTACCGGGGGTGAACACTGAAGCTTTCTTT.

The CDR3 region is CASSPPTSGGADTQYF. CDR3 coding DNA: TGTGCCAGCAGCCCCCCGACTAGCGGGGGGGCAGATACGCAGTATTTT. The chain recombines TRBV9 with TRBJ2-3, with 14 bases matching TRBD2. V shed 4 bases, J shed 4 bases, and the junction held 5 bases outside the gene matches. This CDR3 has 16 amino acids. The germline gives CDR1 SGDLS, CDR2 YYNGEE.

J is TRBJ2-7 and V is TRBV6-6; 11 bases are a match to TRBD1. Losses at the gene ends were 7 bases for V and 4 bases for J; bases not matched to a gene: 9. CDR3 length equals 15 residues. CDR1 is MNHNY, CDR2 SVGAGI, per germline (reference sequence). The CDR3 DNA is TGTGCCAGCAACGAACCGGGACAGGGGGTTTACGAGCAGTACTTC. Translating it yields CASNEPGQGVYEQYF.

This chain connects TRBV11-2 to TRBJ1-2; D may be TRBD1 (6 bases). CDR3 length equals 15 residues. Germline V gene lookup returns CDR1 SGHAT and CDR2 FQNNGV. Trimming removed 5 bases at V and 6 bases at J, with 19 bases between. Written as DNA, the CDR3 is TGTGCCAGCAGCGGTCCAGGCAGGGGTGTAGATGGCTACACCTTC. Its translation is CASSGPGRGVDGYTF.

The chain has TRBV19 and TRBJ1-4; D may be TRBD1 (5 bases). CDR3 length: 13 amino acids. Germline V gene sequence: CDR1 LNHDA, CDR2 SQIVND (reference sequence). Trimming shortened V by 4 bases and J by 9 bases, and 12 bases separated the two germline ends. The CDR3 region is CASSRTNGQKLFF. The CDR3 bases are TGTGCCAGTAGTAGGACAAACGGCCAAAAACTGTTTTTT. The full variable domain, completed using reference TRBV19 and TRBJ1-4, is DGGITQSPKYLFRKEGQNVTLSCEQNLNHDAMYWYRQDPGQGLRLIYYSQIVNDFQKGDIAEGYSVSREKKESFPLTVTSAQKNPTAFYLCASSRTNGQKLFFGSGTQLSVL.

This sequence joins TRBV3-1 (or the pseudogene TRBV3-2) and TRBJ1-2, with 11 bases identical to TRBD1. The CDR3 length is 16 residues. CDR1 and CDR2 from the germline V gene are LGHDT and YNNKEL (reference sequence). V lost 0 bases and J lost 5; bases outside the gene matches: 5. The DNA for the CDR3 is TGTGCCAGCAGCCAAGATCAGGACAGGGGGCAGTATGGCTACACCTTC. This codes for CASSQDQDRGQYGYTF.

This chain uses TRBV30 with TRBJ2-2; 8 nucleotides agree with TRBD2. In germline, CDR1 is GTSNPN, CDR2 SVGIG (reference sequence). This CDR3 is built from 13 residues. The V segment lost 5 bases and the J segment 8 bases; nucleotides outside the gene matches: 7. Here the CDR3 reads CAWSSGGRGELFF. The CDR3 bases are TGTGCCTGGTCCTCGGGGGGGCGTGGGGAGCTGTTTTTT.